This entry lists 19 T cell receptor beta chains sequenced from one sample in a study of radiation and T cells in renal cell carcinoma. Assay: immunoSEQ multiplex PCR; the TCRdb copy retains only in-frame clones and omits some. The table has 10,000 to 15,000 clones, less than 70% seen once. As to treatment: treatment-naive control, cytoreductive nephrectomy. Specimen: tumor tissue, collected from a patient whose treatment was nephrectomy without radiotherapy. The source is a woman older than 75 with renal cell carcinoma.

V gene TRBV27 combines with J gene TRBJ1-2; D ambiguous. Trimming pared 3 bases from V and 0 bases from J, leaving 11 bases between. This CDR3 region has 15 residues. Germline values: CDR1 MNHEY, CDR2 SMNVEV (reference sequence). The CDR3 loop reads CASSFSGTTNYGYTF. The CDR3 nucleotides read TGTGCCAGCAGTTTTAGCGGCACCACTAACTATGGCTACACCTTC.

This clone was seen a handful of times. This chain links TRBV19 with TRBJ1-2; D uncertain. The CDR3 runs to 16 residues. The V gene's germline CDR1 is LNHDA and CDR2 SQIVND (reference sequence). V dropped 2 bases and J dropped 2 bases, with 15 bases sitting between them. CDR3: CASSIMDTVWNYGYTF. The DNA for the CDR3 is TGTGCCAGTAGTATAATGGATACAGTGTGGAACTATGGCTACACCTTC.

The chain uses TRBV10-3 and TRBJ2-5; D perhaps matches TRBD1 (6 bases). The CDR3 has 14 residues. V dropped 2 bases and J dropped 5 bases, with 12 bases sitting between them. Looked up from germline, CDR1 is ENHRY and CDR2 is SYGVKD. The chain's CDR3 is CAISEQRGWETQYF. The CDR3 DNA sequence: TGTGCCATCAGTGAGCAGAGGGGGTGGGAGACCCAGTACTTC.

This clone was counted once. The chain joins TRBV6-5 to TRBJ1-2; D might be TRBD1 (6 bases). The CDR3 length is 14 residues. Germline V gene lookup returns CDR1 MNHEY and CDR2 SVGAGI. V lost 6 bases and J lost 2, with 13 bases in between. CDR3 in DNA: TGTGCCAGCAGCCTGACAGGACACAACTATGGCTACACCTTC. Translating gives CASSLTGHNYGYTF.

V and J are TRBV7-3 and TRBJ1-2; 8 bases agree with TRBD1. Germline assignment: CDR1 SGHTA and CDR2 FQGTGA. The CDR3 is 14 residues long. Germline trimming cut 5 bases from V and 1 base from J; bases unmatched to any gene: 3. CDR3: CASSPTGGNYGYTF. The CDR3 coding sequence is TGTGCCAGCAGCCCCACAGGGGGTAACTATGGCTACACCTTC. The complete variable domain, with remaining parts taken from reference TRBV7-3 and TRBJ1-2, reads GAGVSQTPSNKVTEKGKYVELRCDPISGHTALYWYRQSLGQGPEFLIYFQGTGAADDSGLPNDRFFAVRPEGSVSTLKIQRTERGDSAVYLCASSPTGGNYGYTFGSGTRLTVV.

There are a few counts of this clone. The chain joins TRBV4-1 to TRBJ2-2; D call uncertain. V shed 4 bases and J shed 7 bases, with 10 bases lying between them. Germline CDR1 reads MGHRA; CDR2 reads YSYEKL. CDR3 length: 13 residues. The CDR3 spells CASSRLSSGELFF. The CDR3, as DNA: TGCGCCAGCAGCCGACTGTCCAGCGGGGAGCTGTTTTTT.

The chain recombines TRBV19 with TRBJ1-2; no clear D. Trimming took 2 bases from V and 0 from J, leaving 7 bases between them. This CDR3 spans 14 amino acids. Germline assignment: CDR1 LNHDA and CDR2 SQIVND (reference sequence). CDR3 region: CASSISGSNYGYTF. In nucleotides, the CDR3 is TGTGCCAGTAGTATAAGTGGCTCTAACTATGGCTACACCTTC. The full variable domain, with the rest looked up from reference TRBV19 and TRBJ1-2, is DGGITQSPKYLFRKEGQNVTLSCEQNLNHDAMYWYRQDPGQGLRLIYYSQIVNDFQKGDIAEGYSVSREKKESFPLTVTSAQKNPTAFYLCASSISGSNYGYTFGSGTRLTVV.

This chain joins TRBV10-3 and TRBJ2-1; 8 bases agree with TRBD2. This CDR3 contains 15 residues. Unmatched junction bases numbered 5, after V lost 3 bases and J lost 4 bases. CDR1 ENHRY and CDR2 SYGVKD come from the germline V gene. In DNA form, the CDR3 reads TGTGCCATCAGTGATTCGGCGGGGGGTTACAATGAGCAGTTCTTC. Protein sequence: CAISDSAGGYNEQFF.

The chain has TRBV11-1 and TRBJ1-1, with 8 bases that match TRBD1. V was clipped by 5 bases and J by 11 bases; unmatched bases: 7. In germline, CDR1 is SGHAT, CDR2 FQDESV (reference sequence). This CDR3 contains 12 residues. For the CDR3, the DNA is TGTGCCAGCAGCAGAGAACAGGGGGAGGCTTTCTTT. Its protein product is CASSREQGEAFF. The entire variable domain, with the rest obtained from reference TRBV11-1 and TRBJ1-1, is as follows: EAEVAQSPRYKITEKSQAVAFWCDPISGHATLYWYRQILGQGPELLVQFQDESVVDDSQLPKDRFSAERLKGVDSTLKIQPAELGDSAMYLCASSREQGEAFFGQGTRLTVV.

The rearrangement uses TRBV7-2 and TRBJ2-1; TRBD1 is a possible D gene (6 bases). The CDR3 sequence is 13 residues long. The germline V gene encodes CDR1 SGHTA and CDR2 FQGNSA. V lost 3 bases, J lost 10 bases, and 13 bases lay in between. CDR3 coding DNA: TGTGCCAGCAGCTTCGAAAACAGGGAGGAGCAGTTCTTC. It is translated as CASSFENREEQFF.

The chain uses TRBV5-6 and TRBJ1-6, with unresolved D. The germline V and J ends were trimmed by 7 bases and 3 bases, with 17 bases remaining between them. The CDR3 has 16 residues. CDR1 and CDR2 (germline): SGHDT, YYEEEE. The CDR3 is CASQPSGADYNSPLHF. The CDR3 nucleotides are TGTGCCAGCCAGCCATCAGGAGCGGACTATAATTCACCCCTCCACTTT.

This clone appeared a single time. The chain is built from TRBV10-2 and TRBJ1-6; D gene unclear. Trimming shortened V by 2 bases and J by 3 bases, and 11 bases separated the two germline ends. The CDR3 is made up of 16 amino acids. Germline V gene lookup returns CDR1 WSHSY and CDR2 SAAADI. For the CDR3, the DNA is TGCGCCAGCAGTGAGGGCCCTGGGCTCTATAATTCACCCCTCCACTTT. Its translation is CASSEGPGLYNSPLHF.

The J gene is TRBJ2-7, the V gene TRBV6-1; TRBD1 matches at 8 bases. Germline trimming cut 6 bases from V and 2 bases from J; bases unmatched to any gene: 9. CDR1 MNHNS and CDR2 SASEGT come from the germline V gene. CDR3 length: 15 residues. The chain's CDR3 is CASSSPGGPTYEQYF. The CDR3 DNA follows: TGTGCCAGCAGCTCTCCAGGGGGCCCTACCTACGAGCAGTACTTC.

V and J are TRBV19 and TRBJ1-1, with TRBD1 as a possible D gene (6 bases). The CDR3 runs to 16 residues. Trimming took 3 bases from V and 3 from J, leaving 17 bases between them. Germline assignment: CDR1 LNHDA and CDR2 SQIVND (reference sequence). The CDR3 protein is CASSIGAGDVDTEAFF. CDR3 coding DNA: TGTGCCAGTAGTATTGGGGCAGGGGATGTTGACACTGAAGCTTTCTTT.

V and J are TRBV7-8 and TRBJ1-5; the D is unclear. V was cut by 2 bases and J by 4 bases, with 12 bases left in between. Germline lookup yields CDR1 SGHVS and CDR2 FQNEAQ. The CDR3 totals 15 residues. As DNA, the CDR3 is TGTGCCAGCAGCTTAATGGTGGCCGCAAATCAGCCCCAGCATTTT. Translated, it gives CASSLMVAANQPQHF.

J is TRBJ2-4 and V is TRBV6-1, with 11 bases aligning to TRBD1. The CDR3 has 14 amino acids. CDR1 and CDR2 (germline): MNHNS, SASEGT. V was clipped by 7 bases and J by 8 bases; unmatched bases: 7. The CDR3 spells CASMGGGQGDIQYF. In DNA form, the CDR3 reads TGTGCCAGCATGGGTGGGGGACAGGGGGACATTCAGTACTTC.

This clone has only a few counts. The CDR3 loop reads CASSVGGGEGDTQYF. CDR3 nucleotide sequence: TGTGCCAGCAGCGTAGGCGGGGGCGAGGGAGATACGCAGTATTTT. V usage is TRBV9 and J usage is TRBJ2-3; D is possibly TRBD2 (7 bases). V lost 0 bases and J 5 bases, leaving 13 bases between the germline ends. The CDR3 has 15 residues. CDR1 and CDR2 (germline): SGDLS, YYNGEE.

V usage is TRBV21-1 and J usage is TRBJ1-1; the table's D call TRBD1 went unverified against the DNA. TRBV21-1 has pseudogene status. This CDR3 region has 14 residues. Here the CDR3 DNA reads TGTGCCAGCAGCTTAACACCATTGAACACTGAAGCTTTCTTT. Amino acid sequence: CASSLTPLNTEAFF.

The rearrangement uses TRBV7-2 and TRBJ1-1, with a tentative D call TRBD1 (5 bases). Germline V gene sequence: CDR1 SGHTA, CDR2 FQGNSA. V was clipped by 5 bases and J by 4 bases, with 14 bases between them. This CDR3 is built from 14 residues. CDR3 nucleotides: TGTGCCAGCAGCCAATCCTCTGGGGGCACTGAAGCTTTCTTT. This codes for CASSQSSGGTEAFF.